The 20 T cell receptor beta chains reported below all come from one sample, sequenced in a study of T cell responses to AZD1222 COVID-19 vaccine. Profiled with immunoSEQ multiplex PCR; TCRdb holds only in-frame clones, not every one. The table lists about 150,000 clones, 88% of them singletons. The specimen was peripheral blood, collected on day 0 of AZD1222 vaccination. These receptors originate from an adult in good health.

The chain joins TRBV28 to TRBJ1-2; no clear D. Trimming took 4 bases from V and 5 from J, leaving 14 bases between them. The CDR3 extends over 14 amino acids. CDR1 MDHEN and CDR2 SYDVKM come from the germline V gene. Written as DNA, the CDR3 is TGTGCCAGCAGTTCGACCGTGTCTCTTTATGGCTACACCTTC. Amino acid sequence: CASSSTVSLYGYTF.

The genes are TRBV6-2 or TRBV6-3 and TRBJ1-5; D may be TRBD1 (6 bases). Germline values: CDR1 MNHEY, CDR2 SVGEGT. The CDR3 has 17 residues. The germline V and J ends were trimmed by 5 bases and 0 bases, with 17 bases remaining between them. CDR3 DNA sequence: TGTGCCAGCAGTAGGGGGAAACAGGCCTATAGCAATCAGCCCCAGCATTTT. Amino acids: CASSRGKQAYSNQPQHF.

Here the CDR3 DNA reads TGTGCCAGCAGCCAAGTTTCGGCTGAGACCCAGTACTTC. It is translated as CASSQVSAETQYF. The chain recombines TRBV4-2 with TRBJ2-5; the D is unclear. Germline V gives CDR1 LGHNA, CDR2 YNFKEQ. This CDR3 is 13 amino acids long. The V end lost 1 base, the J end lost 5 bases, and 8 bases lay between the germline ends.

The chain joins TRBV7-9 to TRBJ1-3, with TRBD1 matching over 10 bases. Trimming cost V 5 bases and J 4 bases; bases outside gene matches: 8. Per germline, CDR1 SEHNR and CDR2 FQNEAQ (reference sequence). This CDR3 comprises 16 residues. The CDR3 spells CASSLGQGEAGNTIYF. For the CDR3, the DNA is TGTGCCAGCAGCCTCGGACAGGGGGAGGCAGGAAACACCATATATTTT.

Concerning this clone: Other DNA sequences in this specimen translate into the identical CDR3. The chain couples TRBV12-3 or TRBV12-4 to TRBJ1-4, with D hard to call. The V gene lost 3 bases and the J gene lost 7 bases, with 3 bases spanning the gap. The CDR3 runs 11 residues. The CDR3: CASSLGEKLFF. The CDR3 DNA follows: TGTGCCAGCAGTTTGGGTGAAAAACTGTTTTTT.

CDR3 amino acids: CASSVTSGPQHF. As DNA, the CDR3 is TGTGCCAGCAGCGTGACCAGTGGGCCCCAGCATTTT. This chain joins TRBV7-9 and TRBJ1-5; no clear D gene. CDR3 size: 12 residues. The germline V and J ends were trimmed by 5 bases and 9 bases, with 11 bases remaining between them. Germline loops: CDR1 SEHNR, CDR2 FQNEAQ (reference sequence).

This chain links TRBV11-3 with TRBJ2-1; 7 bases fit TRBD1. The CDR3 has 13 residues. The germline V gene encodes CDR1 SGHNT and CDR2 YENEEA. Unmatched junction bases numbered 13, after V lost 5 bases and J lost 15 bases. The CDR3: CASSVKGAPTPFF. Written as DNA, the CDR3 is TGTGCCAGCAGCGTTAAGGGGGCACCCACCCCGTTCTTC. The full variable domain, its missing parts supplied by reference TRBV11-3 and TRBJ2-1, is EAGVVQSPRYKIIEKKQPVAFWCNPISGHNTLYWYLQNLGQGPELLIRYENEEAVDDSQLPKDRFSAERLKGVDSTLKIQPAELGDSAVYLCASSVKGAPTPFFGPGTRLTVL.

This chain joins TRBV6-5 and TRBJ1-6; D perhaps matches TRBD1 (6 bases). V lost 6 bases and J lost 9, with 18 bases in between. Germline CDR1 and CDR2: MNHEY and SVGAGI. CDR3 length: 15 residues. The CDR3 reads CASSDTGKASSPLHF. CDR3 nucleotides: TGTGCCAGCAGCGACACAGGGAAGGCCAGTTCACCCCTCCACTTT.

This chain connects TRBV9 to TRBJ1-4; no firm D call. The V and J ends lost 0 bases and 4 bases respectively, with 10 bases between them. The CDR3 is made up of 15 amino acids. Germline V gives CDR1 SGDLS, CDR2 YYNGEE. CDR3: CASSVDWQNNEKLFF. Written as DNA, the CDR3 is TGTGCCAGCAGCGTAGACTGGCAGAATAATGAAAAACTGTTTTTT.

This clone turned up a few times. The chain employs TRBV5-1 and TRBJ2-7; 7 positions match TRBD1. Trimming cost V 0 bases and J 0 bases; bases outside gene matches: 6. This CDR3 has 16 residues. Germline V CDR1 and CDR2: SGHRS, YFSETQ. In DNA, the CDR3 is TGCGCCAGCAGCTTGGGCGACAGGGTGTCCTCCTACGAGCAGTACTTC. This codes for CASSLGDRVSSYEQYF.

The CDR3 loop is CASRRLAGVRYEQYF. The DNA for the CDR3 is TGTGCCAGCAGAAGACTAGCGGGGGTCCGCTACGAGCAGTACTTC. The chain recombines TRBV27 with TRBJ2-7; 12 bases agree with TRBD2. This CDR3 is built from 15 residues. After removal of 6 bases from V and 3 bases from J, the junction contained 6 bases not matched to a gene. CDR1 MNHEY and CDR2 SMNVEV come from the germline V gene (reference sequence).

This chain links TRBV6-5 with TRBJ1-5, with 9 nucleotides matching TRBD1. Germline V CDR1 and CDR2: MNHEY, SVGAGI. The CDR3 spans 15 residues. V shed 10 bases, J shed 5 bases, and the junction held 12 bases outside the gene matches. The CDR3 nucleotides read TGTGCCACCCGGGACAGGGATTTTTCGGATCAGCCCCAGCATTTT. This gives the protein CATRDRDFSDQPQHF.

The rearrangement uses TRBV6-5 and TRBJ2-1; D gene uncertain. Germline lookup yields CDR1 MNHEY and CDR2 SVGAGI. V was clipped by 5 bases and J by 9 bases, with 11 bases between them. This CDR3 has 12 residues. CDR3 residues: CASSPLGSEQFF. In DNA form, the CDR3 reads TGTGCCAGCAGTCCCCTAGGAAGTGAGCAGTTCTTC.

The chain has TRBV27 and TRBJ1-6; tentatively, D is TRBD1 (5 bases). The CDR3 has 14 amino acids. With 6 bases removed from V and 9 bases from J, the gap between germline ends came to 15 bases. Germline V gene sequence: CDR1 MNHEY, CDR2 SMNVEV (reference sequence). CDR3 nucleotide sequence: TGTGCCAGCAGCAGGATTGACAGAGCTTCACCCCTCCACTTT. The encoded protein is CASSRIDRASPLHF.

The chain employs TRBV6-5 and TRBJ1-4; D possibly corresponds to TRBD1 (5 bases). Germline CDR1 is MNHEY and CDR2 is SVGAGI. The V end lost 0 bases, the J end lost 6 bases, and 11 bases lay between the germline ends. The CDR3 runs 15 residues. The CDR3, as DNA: TGTGCCAGCAGTTACTCCCGTCAGGGCTATGAAAAACTGTTTTTT. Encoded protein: CASSYSRQGYEKLFF.

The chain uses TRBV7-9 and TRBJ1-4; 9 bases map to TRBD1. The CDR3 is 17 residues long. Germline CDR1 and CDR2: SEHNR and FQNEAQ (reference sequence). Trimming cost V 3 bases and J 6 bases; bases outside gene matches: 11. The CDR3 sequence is CASSFAGGQGPYEKLFF. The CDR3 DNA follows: TGTGCCAGCAGCTTTGCGGGGGGACAGGGACCCTATGAAAAACTGTTTTTT.

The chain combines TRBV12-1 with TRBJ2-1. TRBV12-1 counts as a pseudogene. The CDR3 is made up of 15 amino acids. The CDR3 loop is CASSSTGPNWGEQFF. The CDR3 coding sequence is TGTGCCAGCAGTTCTACCGGGCCCAACTGGGGTGAGCAGTTCTTC.

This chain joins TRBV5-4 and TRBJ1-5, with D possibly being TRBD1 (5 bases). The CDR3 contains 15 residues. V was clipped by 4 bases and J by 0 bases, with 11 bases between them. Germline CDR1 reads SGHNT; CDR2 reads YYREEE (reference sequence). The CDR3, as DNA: TGTGCCAGCAGCCCGGGACCGATTAGCAATCAGCCCCAGCATTTT. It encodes CASSPGPISNQPQHF.

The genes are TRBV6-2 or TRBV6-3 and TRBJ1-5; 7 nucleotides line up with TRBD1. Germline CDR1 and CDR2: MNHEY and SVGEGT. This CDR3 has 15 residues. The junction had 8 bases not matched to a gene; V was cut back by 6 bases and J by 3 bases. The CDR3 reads CASSQGQLYNQPQHF. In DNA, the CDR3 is TGTGCCAGCAGCCAGGGACAGCTTTACAATCAGCCCCAGCATTTT.

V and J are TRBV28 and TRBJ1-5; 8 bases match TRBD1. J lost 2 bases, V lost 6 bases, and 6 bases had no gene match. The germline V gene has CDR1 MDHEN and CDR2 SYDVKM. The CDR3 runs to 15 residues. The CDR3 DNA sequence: TGTGCCAGCAGCGATACAGGGGGGGGCAATCAGCCCCAGCATTTT. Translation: CASSDTGGGNQPQHF.